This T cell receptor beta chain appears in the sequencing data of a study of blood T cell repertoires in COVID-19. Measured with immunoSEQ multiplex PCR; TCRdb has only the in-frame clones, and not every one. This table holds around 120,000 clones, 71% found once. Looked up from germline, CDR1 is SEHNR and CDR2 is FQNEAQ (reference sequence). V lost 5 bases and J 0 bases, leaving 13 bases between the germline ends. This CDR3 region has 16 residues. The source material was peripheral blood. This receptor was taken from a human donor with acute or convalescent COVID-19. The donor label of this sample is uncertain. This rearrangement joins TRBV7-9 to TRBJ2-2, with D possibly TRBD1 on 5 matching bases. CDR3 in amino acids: CASSLRQIANTGELFF. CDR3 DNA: TGTGCCAGCAGCCTACGACAGATCGCGAACACCGGGGAGCTGTTTTTT.